The 24 T cell receptor beta chains below all came from one sample that was sequenced in a study of OX40 agonist ivuxolimab in advanced cancers. This table comes from immunoSEQ multiplex PCR, and its TCRdb copy is limited to in-frame clones, with some not included. This table has around 51,000 clones, about 90% appearing once. The material sequenced was CD4+ or CD8+ T cells sorted from blood, taken in a trial of the OX40 agonist ivuxolimab. These TCRs come from an adult with an advanced solid tumor such as melanoma, head and neck, liver or kidney cancer.

The CDR3 loop is CASSLDTEAFF. The CDR3 DNA sequence: TGTGCCAGCTCTTTGGACACTGAAGCTTTCTTT. This chain uses TRBV6-5 with TRBJ1-1; D is uncertain. V lost 8 bases and J lost 3, with 7 bases in between. The germline V gene has CDR1 MNHEY and CDR2 SVGAGI. This CDR3 region has 11 residues.

The V gene is TRBV23-1, the J gene TRBJ1-1; D gene uncertain. TRBV23-1 is placed among ORFs of uncertain function. V was pared by 1 base and J by 1 base, with 13 bases between. This CDR3 contains 16 residues. CDR3 sequence reads: CASSQYPGLGNTEAFF. The CDR3 DNA follows: TGCGCCAGCAGTCAATACCCCGGGTTGGGGAACACTGAAGCTTTCTTT.

V is TRBV7-2 and J is TRBJ2-3; D call uncertain. Germline CDR1 reads SGHTA; CDR2 reads FQGNSA. CDR3 length: 13 residues. Trimming left V 3 bases short and J 9 bases short, with 13 bases between. The CDR3 coding sequence is TGTGCCAGCAGCTTCTCCCCCCTTGTGACGCAGTATTTT. Translating gives CASSFSPLVTQYF.

J is TRBJ2-7 and V is TRBV11-2; D unclear. Germline values: CDR1 SGHAT, CDR2 FQNNGV. CDR3 length equals 14 residues. Trimming took 1 base from V and 7 from J, leaving 14 bases between them. The CDR3 DNA reads as TGTGCCAGCAGCTTAGTAGGTCGTCCGGAAGAGCAGTACTTC. It is translated as CASSLVGRPEEQYF. The full variable domain, with the rest looked up from reference TRBV11-2 and TRBJ2-7, is EAGVAQSPRYKIIEKRQSVAFWCNPISGHATLYWYQQILGQGPKLLIQFQNNGVVDDSQLPKDRFSAERLKGVDSTLKIQPAKLEDSAVYLCASSLVGRPEEQYFGPGTRLTVT.

The chain is built from TRBV28 and TRBJ2-7; D unresolved. The V end was cut by 5 bases, the J end by 5 bases, with 16 bases between. This CDR3 region has 14 residues. Per the germline V gene, CDR1 is MDHEN and CDR2 is SYDVKM. CDR3 DNA sequence: TGTGCCAGCAGTCTTAAGCAAGCGTCGCACGAGCAGTACTTC. Amino acid sequence: CASSLKQASHEQYF. Full variable domain (missing parts from reference TRBV28 and TRBJ2-7): DVKVTQSSRYLVKRTGEKVFLECVQDMDHENMFWYRQDPGLGLRLIYFSYDVKMKEKGDIPEGYSVSREKKERFSLILESASTNQTSMYLCASSLKQASHEQYFGPGTRLTVT.

V usage is TRBV5-6 and J usage is TRBJ1-5; no clear D gene. CDR3 size: 14 residues. From germline, CDR1 is SGHDT and CDR2 YYEEEE. The germline V and J ends were trimmed by 0 bases and 10 bases, with 14 bases remaining between them. The CDR3 spells CASSLGLSGSPQHF. CDR3 in DNA: TGTGCCAGCAGCTTGGGATTATCTGGTTCCCCCCAGCATTTT.

On this clone itself: Sequence at one end of the junction differs from germline and may be a read error. The identical CDR3 is also encoded by other nucleotide sequences in the sample. This sequence joins TRBV6-6 and TRBJ1-4; D unclear. Germline V gene data show CDR1 as MNHNY and CDR2 as SVGAGI (reference sequence). The CDR3 is made up of 15 amino acids. The CDR3 nucleotides are TGTGCTAGCAGTTACCCGGGCGCCCTTAATGAAAAACTGTTTTTT. Residues: CASSYPGALNEKLFF.

The chain is built from TRBV5-1 and TRBJ1-1; D gene unclear. In germline, CDR1 is SGHRS, CDR2 YFSETQ. The CDR3 loop spans 16 amino acids. The V end was cut by 3 bases, the J end by 4 bases, with 19 bases between. The CDR3 DNA sequence: TGCGCCAGCAGCTCGTCGTGGAGGGTTAGTACCACTGAAGCTTTCTTT. Encoded protein: CASSSSWRVSTTEAFF.

This clone was detected a few times. CDR3 nucleotides: TGTGCCAGCAGCCAGACGGGGAGCTCCTACGAGCAGTACTTC. This translates into CASSQTGSSYEQYF. The genes are TRBV5-4 and TRBJ2-7; D may be TRBD2 (5 bases). The CDR3 consists of 14 residues. Trimming left V 4 bases short and J 0 bases short, with 11 bases between. Germline CDR1 SGHNT, CDR2 YYREEE (reference sequence).

This chain joins TRBV19 and TRBJ2-1, with a weak D call TRBD2 (5 bases). The CDR3 spans 13 residues. CDR1 and CDR2 (germline): LNHDA, SQIVND (reference sequence). V was pared by 3 bases and J by 3 bases, with 6 bases between. This CDR3 is CASSIRGYNEQFF. The CDR3 nucleotides read TGTGCCAGTAGTATTCGGGGCTACAATGAGCAGTTCTTC.

The rearrangement joins TRBV6-1 to TRBJ2-7; D may correspond to TRBD1 or TRBD2 (5 bases each). Germline CDR1 reads MNHNS; CDR2 reads SASEGT. The V gene lost 7 bases and the J gene lost 3 bases, with 13 bases spanning the gap. The CDR3 covers 13 residues. The CDR3: CASTRDRYYEQYF. The CDR3 coding sequence is TGTGCCAGCACCCGGGACCGATACTACGAGCAGTACTTC.

This chain joins TRBV10-3 and TRBJ1-1; D is uncertain. Germline loops: CDR1 ENHRY, CDR2 SYGVKD. With 2 bases removed from V and 3 bases from J, the gap between germline ends came to 4 bases. The CDR3 runs to 12 residues. The CDR3: CAISEGDTEAFF. The CDR3 DNA reads TGTGCCATCAGTGAGGGTGACACTGAAGCTTTCTTT.

The rearrangement joins TRBV6-5 to TRBJ1-1, with a possible D match to TRBD1 (5 bases). V gave up 10 bases and J gave up 1 base, with 13 bases separating them. The CDR3 has 13 residues. Looked up from germline, CDR1 is MNHEY and CDR2 is SVGAGI. Here the CDR3 DNA reads TGTGCCACGATCGGGGCCGCGAACACTGAAGCTTTCTTT. It specifies CATIGAANTEAFF.

The chain uses TRBV6-5 and TRBJ1-1; TRBD1 aligns across 7 bases. Trimming took 5 bases from V and 1 from J; bases not matched to a gene: 4. This CDR3 is built from 14 residues. Germline-derived CDR1 and CDR2 are MNHEY and SVGAGI. The CDR3 loop is CASSIGQANTEAFF. The CDR3, as DNA: TGTGCCAGCAGTATAGGACAGGCGAACACTGAAGCTTTCTTT.

The chain joins TRBV28 to TRBJ1-1; no firm D call. The CDR3 is 10 amino acids. CDR1 and CDR2 (germline): MDHEN, SYDVKM. With 7 bases removed from V and 3 bases from J, the gap between germline ends came to 3 bases. CDR3 amino acids: CASKDTEAFF. CDR3 in DNA: TGTGCCAGCAAGGACACTGAAGCTTTCTTT.

This clone was seen once. The chain links TRBV30 to TRBJ1-4; 9 nucleotides agree with TRBD1. The CDR3 is made up of 14 amino acids. Germline V gene sequence: CDR1 GTSNPN, CDR2 SVGIG (reference sequence). With 5 bases clipped from V and 6 bases from J, the junction kept 7 bases outside the gene matches. CDR3 sequence reads: CAWGSGTGYEKLFF. DNA for the CDR3: TGTGCCTGGGGGTCGGGGACAGGGTATGAAAAACTGTTTTTT.

V gene TRBV5-6 combines with J gene TRBJ1-1, with D perhaps matching TRBD1 (5 bases). Trimming shortened V by 1 base and J by 7 bases, and 20 bases separated the two germline ends. This CDR3 is built from 16 residues. Germline CDR1 SGHDT, CDR2 YYEEEE. CDR3 coding DNA: TGTGCCAGCAGCTTGCGGGGACCGACAAAAGGCGTTGAAGCTTTCTTT. As protein: CASSLRGPTKGVEAFF.

This clone was detected only a few times. CDR3 in amino acids: CASSLRARGSGSGELFF. The CDR3 nucleotides read TGTGCCAGCAGCTTAAGGGCTCGAGGGAGTGGTTCCGGGGAGCTGTTTTTT. This chain links TRBV7-3 with TRBJ2-2; D possibly corresponds to TRBD2 (5 bases). The CDR3 has 17 residues. Trimming left V 1 base short and J 6 bases short, with 18 bases between. CDR1 SGHTA and CDR2 FQGTGA come from the germline V gene. Full variable domain (rest looked up from reference TRBV7-3 and TRBJ2-2): GAGVSQTPSNKVTEKGKYVELRCDPISGHTALYWYRQSLGQGPEFLIYFQGTGAADDSGLPNDRFFAVRPEGSVSTLKIQRTERGDSAVYLCASSLRARGSGSGELFFGEGSRLTVL.

This chain joins TRBV7-2 and TRBJ1-4; D remains unclear. Germline-derived CDR1 and CDR2 are SGHTA and FQGNSA. Trimming took 5 bases from V and 9 from J, leaving 10 bases between them. The CDR3 spans 12 residues. The CDR3 loop reads CASSNPQKKLFF. In nucleotides, the CDR3 is TGTGCCAGCAGCAACCCCCAAAAAAAACTGTTTTTT.

The J gene is TRBJ2-6, the V gene TRBV27; D is ambiguous. Germline V gives CDR1 MNHEY, CDR2 SMNVEV (reference sequence). Trimming left V 3 bases short and J 0 bases short, with 12 bases between. The CDR3 contains 17 residues. Here the CDR3 reads CASSFESTPSGANVLTF. CDR3 bases: TGTGCCAGCAGTTTTGAATCAACCCCCTCTGGGGCCAACGTCCTGACTTTC. The variable domain in full, completed from reference TRBV27 and TRBJ2-6, reads EAQVTQNPRYLITVTGKKLTVTCSQNMNHEYMSWYRQDPGLGLRQIYYSMNVEVTDKGDVPEGYKVSRKEKRNFPLILESPSPNQTSLYFCASSFESTPSGANVLTFGAGSRLTVL.

The chain links TRBV6-1 to TRBJ1-3; 8 nucleotides align to TRBD1. This CDR3 contains 14 residues. The trim removed 6 bases at V and 4 bases at J, leaving 5 bases unmatched. The germline CDR1 and CDR2 sequences are MNHNS and SASEGT. The CDR3: CASRGTGSGNTIYF. As DNA, the CDR3 is TGTGCCAGCAGAGGGACAGGCTCCGGAAACACCATATATTTT.

Concerning this clone itself: Within the sample, other DNA sequences also encode this same CDR3. V usage is TRBV11-3 and J usage is TRBJ1-3, with 9 bases matching TRBD1. The CDR3 is made up of 15 amino acids. V gave up 5 bases and J gave up 2 bases; unmatched junction bases: 4. Germline V lookup: CDR1 SGHNT, CDR2 YENEEA. The CDR3 DNA reads TGTGCCAGCAGCCCCGGACAGGGGCCTGGAAACACCATATATTTT. Protein product: CASSPGQGPGNTIYF.

The rearrangement uses TRBV5-1 and TRBJ2-3; D gene ambiguous. This CDR3 is built from 15 residues. V gave up 3 bases and J gave up 4 bases, with 15 bases separating them. The germline V gene has CDR1 SGHRS and CDR2 YFSETQ. In DNA form, the CDR3 reads TGCGCCAGCAGCTCCTACAAGAAAGAATCAGATACGCAGTATTTT. It is translated as CASSSYKKESDTQYF.

This clone occurred a few times. This chain uses TRBV6-6 with TRBJ1-4; TRBD1 is a possible D gene (6 bases). Germline V lookup: CDR1 MNHNY, CDR2 SVGAGI (reference sequence). The CDR3 has 15 amino acids. V lost 2 bases to trimming and J lost 10 bases, with 17 bases between them. The CDR3 bases are TGTGCCAGCAGTTACAACAGGGATCGGACGGGAAAACTGTTTTTT. Protein product: CASSYNRDRTGKLFF.